The source of this T cell receptor beta chain is a study of OX40 agonist ivuxolimab in advanced cancers. For context, the study as a whole: The costimulatory receptor OX40 (CD134) was targeted by ivuxolimab, a fully human IgG2 agonistic monoclonal antibody. Intravenous ivuxolimab was administered to patients every 2 weeks at six dose levels: 0.01, 0.1, 0.3, 1.5, 3 and 10 mg/kg. Of the 50 or so patients in dose escalation, some 19 had hepatocellular carcinoma, around 15 had melanoma, 9 had renal cell carcinoma and 9 had head and neck cancer. In the dose-escalation cohort, 82.7% of patients were male, and the mean age was approximately 60 years, with a range of roughly 23 to 85. Patients were allowed to have had prior anti-PD-1, anti-PD-L1 or anti-CTLA-4 therapy, and approximately 43% of the dose-escalation patients had previously received checkpoint inhibitors. Partial responses occurred in three dose-escalation patients, of whom one had hepatocellular carcinoma and two had cutaneous melanoma. Peripheral TCRbeta sequencing was intended to test whether TCR sequence diversity was altered and clonal T-cell expansion was caused by ivuxolimab. The paper reports the monotherapy dose-escalation portion (N of about 56 patients) of the phase I ivuxolimab trial. What the authors observed across the whole study: After ivuxolimab, more expanded clones were found on average in CD8+ T cells than in CD4+ T cells. At doses from 0.1 to 3.0 mg/kg, clonal expansion was seen in both CD4+ and CD8+ blood T cells between baseline and week 6. Low levels of normalized T-cell clonal expansion were also seen in some nonresponding patients. Partial responders in the 0.1-3.0 mg/kg groups had among the lowest normalized peripheral clonal expansion, especially among CD8+ T cells. Antigen specificity was not determined for the clonally expanded peripheral T cells.

On this clone itself: The antigen it recognizes is unknown. There are no base qualities to consult, and no much larger clone falls within one base.

The trial excluded patients who had a history of autoimmune disease or were on systemic immunosuppression. Peripheral blood for TCR sequencing was drawn from every dose cohort at baseline, at cycle 4 day 1 and at cycle 7 day 1. Samples came from an open-label, multicenter, first-in-human phase I dose-escalation trial of ivuxolimab. Adults with locally advanced or metastatic head and neck squamous cell, hepatocellular, melanoma or renal cell carcinoma were enrolled in the trial. Before TCR sequencing, CD4+ T cells and CD8+ T cells were sorted from peripheral blood as separate populations. For sequencing of the TCRbeta CDR3 region, genomic DNA was extracted from the sorted cells. TCRbeta CDR3 regions were sequenced using the immunoSEQ Assay. TCRdb took over this immuneACCESS table, retaining in-frame rearrangements with V and J assigned. Such tables are incomplete; in checked studies, under half of the missing clones stem from an unresolved V gene, and the remainder is unexplained. Present in this sample are tens of thousands of clones, approximately 81% of which were seen just once. Around a quarter of the sample comes from the top ten.

V lost 2 bases and J lost 0 bases; the stretch between them is 10 bases long. CDR1 and CDR2, looked up from the germline V gene, are MDHEN and SYDVKM. Its CDR3 holds 16 amino acids, cysteine through phenylalanine. The only DNA kept is the CDR3, 48 bases in frame from the first base. This TCR derives from an adult with an advanced solid tumor such as melanoma, head and neck, liver or kidney cancer. The sequences come from CD4+ or CD8+ T cells sorted from blood, collected in a trial of the OX40 agonist ivuxolimab. Here the chain combines TRBV28 and TRBJ1-4, with the D segment identity uncertain. The CDR3 loop reads CASSLGATPTNEKLFF. The sequence in DNA is TGTGCCAGCAGTTTAGGCGCTACCCCAACTAATGAAAAACTGTTTTTT.